These 25 T cell receptor beta chains share one sample of origin, sequenced in a study of early T cells in non-severe SARS-CoV-2 infection. MiXCR, applied by TCRdb to the 5' RACE reads, yields one record per CDR3 protein. Of some 57,000 distinct CDR3 sequences listed, roughly 8% were seen once; the top ten hold around 4.5%. The source material was whole blood. The receptors stem from an adult who was a healthcare worker with PCR-confirmed SARS-CoV-2 infection or an uninfected control (not recorded which).

This clonotype showed up just a few times. The chain carries TRBV7-8 and TRBJ2-7, with 7 bases lining up with TRBD1. The V gene end was trimmed by 5 bases and the J gene end by 5 bases; junction bases not matched to a gene: 12. The germline gives CDR1 SGHVS, CDR2 FQNEAQ. The length of the CDR3 is 15 residues. The CDR3 here is CASSQRSTGIHEQYF. The DNA for the CDR3 is TGTGCCAGCAGCCAGAGGTCGACAGGGATCCACGAGCAGTACTTC.

This clonotype occurred a few times. The J gene is TRBJ2-3, the V gene TRBV20-1; D is uncertain. The ends were cut back, 2 bases at V and 4 bases at J, with 7 bases in the middle. The CDR3 is made up of 12 amino acids. CDR1 and CDR2 from the germline V gene are DFQATT and SNEGSKA (reference sequence). DNA of the CDR3: TGCAGTGCTAGAAGTACAGCAGATACGCAGTATTTT. Protein: CSARSTADTQYF.

The chain is built from TRBV7-8 and TRBJ2-1, with D perhaps TRBD1 (6 bases). The germline V gene encodes CDR1 SGHVS and CDR2 FQNEAQ. The ends were cut back, 1 base at V and 4 bases at J, with 20 bases in the middle. The CDR3 covers 18 residues. The CDR3 sequence is CASSLGPSGTRQYNEQFF. For the CDR3, the DNA is TGTGCCAGCAGCTTAGGCCCCTCCGGGACAAGACAGTACAATGAGCAGTTCTTC.

This sequence joins TRBV18 and TRBJ2-1; D perhaps matches TRBD2 (6 bases). The length of the CDR3 is 17 residues. In germline, CDR1 is KGHSH, CDR2 LQKENI. Trimming cost V 5 bases and J 0 bases, with 17 bases left between them. DNA of the CDR3: TGTGCCAGCTCAGGGGACTTGCGGACGAGCTCCTACAATGAGCAGTTCTTC. This gives the protein CASSGDLRTSSYNEQFF.

This clonotype was detected once. V is TRBV4-1 and J is TRBJ2-1; D gene unclear. The CDR3 spans 15 residues. The germline V gene encodes CDR1 MGHRA and CDR2 YSYEKL. V was clipped by 3 bases and J by 3 bases, with 12 bases between them. CDR3 DNA sequence: TGCGCCAGCAGCCAGGAGAGAGGTTTCTACAATGAGCAGTTCTTC. Encoded protein: CASSQERGFYNEQFF.

This chain links TRBV30 with TRBJ2-1; TRBD2 might be the D (7 bases). Trimming took 8 bases from V and 4 from J, leaving 18 bases between them. Germline V gene lookup returns CDR1 GTSNPN and CDR2 SVGIG (reference sequence). This CDR3 spans 14 amino acids. The CDR3 reads CAGGPNGGYNEQFF. The CDR3 coding sequence is TGTGCCGGGGGCCCGAACGGGGGGTACAATGAGCAGTTCTTC.

This clonotype was recorded at least ten times. The DNA of the CDR3 is TGTGCCAGCAGCTTATTCGCGAGAGGGACCGGGGAGCTGTTTTTT. As protein: CASSLFARGTGELFF. The chain employs TRBV7-3 and TRBJ2-2, with D possibly being TRBD2 (5 bases). This CDR3 has 15 amino acids. With 2 bases removed from V and 5 bases from J, the gap between germline ends came to 12 bases. Germline loops: CDR1 SGHTA, CDR2 FQGTGA.

The rearrangement joins TRBV12-5 to TRBJ1-1, with unresolved D. Trimming took 2 bases from V and 0 from J, leaving 19 bases between them. The V gene's germline CDR1 is LGHNT and CDR2 FRNRAP. This CDR3 has 18 residues. CDR3 in amino acids: CASGLPRGRLPMNTEAFF. The CDR3 coding sequence is TGTGCTAGTGGTTTGCCGCGCGGACGACTACCCATGAACACTGAAGCTTTCTTT. Using reference TRBV12-5 and TRBJ1-1 for the parts outside the CDR3, the full variable domain is DARVTQTPRHKVTEMGQEVTMRCQPILGHNTVFWYRQTMMQGLELLAYFRNRAPLDDSGMPKDRFSAEMPDATLATLKIQPSEPRDSAVYFCASGLPRGRLPMNTEAFFGQGTRLTVV.

This clonotype occurred a few times. CDR3 residues: CASRGLAGDTGELFF. The CDR3 DNA is TGTGCCAGCAGAGGACTAGCGGGGGACACCGGGGAGCTGTTTTTT. The chain joins TRBV11-2 to TRBJ2-2; TRBD2 aligns across 13 bases. The length of the CDR3 is 15 residues. Germline V gene lookup returns CDR1 SGHAT and CDR2 FQNNGV. With 6 bases clipped from V and 3 bases from J, the junction kept 1 base outside the gene matches.

In this sample, this clonotype turned up many times. This chain connects TRBV20-1 to TRBJ2-7, with 14 positions matching TRBD2. V was pared by 6 bases and J by 3 bases, with 10 bases of the junction left unmatched. Germline V gene sequence: CDR1 DFQATT, CDR2 SNEGSKA (reference sequence). The length of the CDR3 is 16 residues. The CDR3 DNA reads as TGCAGTGCCGGACTAGCGGGGGGCATGCGCCTCTACGAGCAGTACTTC. Its translation: CSAGLAGGMRLYEQYF.

This clonotype appeared many times. V gene TRBV7-8 combines with J gene TRBJ1-5; D may be TRBD1 (5 bases). Germline V gene lookup returns CDR1 SGHVS and CDR2 FQNEAQ. The CDR3 extends over 15 amino acids. Between the trimmed V and J ends, which lost 6 bases and 1 base, there was a span of 13 bases. The CDR3 region is CASSRTLGSNQPQHF. CDR3 nucleotides: TGTGCCAGCAGTCGGACACTCGGGAGCAATCAGCCCCAGCATTTT.

A word on this clonotype: This sequence may be a read error, since a much larger clone differs from it by one base. V gene TRBV20-1 combines with J gene TRBJ1-4; no clear D. The CDR3 runs to 15 residues. Trimming removed 4 bases from V and 9 bases from J, with 21 bases in between. CDR1 and CDR2 (germline): DFQATT, SNEGSKA (reference sequence). In DNA, the CDR3 is TGCAGTGCTACCTCTGGGGATCTTGCGATGAAAAAACTGTTTTTT. Translated, it gives CSATSGDLAMKKLFF.

This clonotype occurred a few times. This chain links TRBV12-3 or TRBV12-4 with TRBJ2-1; a possible D gene is TRBD1 (5 bases). There are 14 residues in the CDR3. V was pared by 1 base and J by 4 bases, with 8 bases between. This CDR3 is CASSLVQGYNEQFF. Written as DNA, the CDR3 is TGTGCCAGCAGTTTAGTGCAGGGTTACAATGAGCAGTTCTTC.

This clonotype was counted between two and nine times. This chain uses TRBV19 with TRBJ1-5; D unresolved. CDR3 length equals 12 residues. The germline V gene has CDR1 LNHDA and CDR2 SQIVND (reference sequence). V lost 5 bases and J lost 7, with 9 bases in between. CDR3 loop: CASSVLSQPQHF. CDR3 bases: TGTGCCAGTAGTGTTTTGTCGCAGCCCCAGCATTTT.

This clonotype was seen a few times. V usage is TRBV5-5 and J usage is TRBJ1-1; tentative D call: TRBD1 (5 bases). CDR3 length: 14 amino acids. Per the germline V gene, CDR1 is SGHKS and CDR2 is YYEKEE (reference sequence). Trimming left V 4 bases short and J 5 bases short, with 15 bases between. The CDR3 bases are TGTGCCAGCAGCATCTCCGGGACGTATACTGAAGCTTTCTTT. It yields the protein CASSISGTYTEAFF. Full variable domain (outside the CDR3, taken from reference TRBV5-5 and TRBJ1-1): DAGVTQSPTHLIKTRGQQVTLRCSPISGHKSVSWYQQVLGQGPQFIFQYYEKEERGRGNFPDRFSARQFPNYSSELNVNALLLGDSALYLCASSISGTYTEAFFGQGTRLTVV.

In its sample, this clonotype was seen a few times. The chain links TRBV6-2 or TRBV6-3 to TRBJ2-1; 11 positions agree with TRBD2. V lost 5 bases to trimming and J lost 7 bases; unmatched junction nucleotides: 10. CDR3 length: 16 residues. Per germline, CDR1 MNHEY and CDR2 SVGEGT. Here the CDR3 reads CASSPRTSGSLNEQFF. The CDR3 DNA sequence: TGTGCCAGCAGTCCTCGCACTAGCGGGAGTTTGAATGAGCAGTTCTTC.

This clonotype was seen a few times. The V gene is TRBV29-1, the J gene TRBJ2-7; the match to TRBD2 covers 8 bases. The trim removed 6 bases at V and 6 bases at J, leaving 10 bases unmatched. There are 13 residues in the CDR3. Germline V CDR1 and CDR2: SQVTM, ANQGSEA. The CDR3 region is CSVGTGTSREQYF. CDR3 DNA: TGCAGCGTGGGTACCGGGACTAGTCGCGAGCAGTACTTC.

The CDR3, as DNA: TGCGCCAGCAGCCCTGACAGGGTCGGCACCGGGGAGCTGTTTTTT. This codes for CASSPDRVGTGELFF. The chain carries TRBV5-1 and TRBJ2-2; 7 positions agree with TRBD1. Germline-derived CDR1 and CDR2 are SGHRS and YFSETQ. The CDR3 runs to 15 residues. J was trimmed by 4 bases and V by 4 bases; bases with no gene match: 7.

A note on this clonotype: This may stem from a read error, because a much larger clone lies one nucleotide away. This chain connects TRBV25-1 to TRBJ1-6, with D tentatively TRBD1 (6 bases). The CDR3 is made up of 14 amino acids. Trimming cost V 11 bases and J 7 bases, with 18 bases left between them. CDR1 and CDR2 (germline): MGHDK, SYGVNS. Here the CDR3 reads CAPERGNLNSPLHF. In DNA form, the CDR3 reads TGTGCCCCTGAGAGGGGGAACCTGAATTCACCCCTCCACTTT.

This sequence joins TRBV2 and TRBJ2-3, with D unresolved. Trimming removed 1 base at V and 2 bases at J, with 7 bases between. This CDR3 is built from 14 residues. Germline loops: CDR1 SNHLY, CDR2 FYNNEI. The CDR3 spells CASSEVSITDTQYF. The DNA for the CDR3 is TGTGCCAGCAGTGAAGTGTCTATCACAGATACGCAGTATTTT.

This clonotype was seen repeatedly, ten times or more. This chain joins TRBV7-3 and TRBJ2-1, with 8 bases lining up with TRBD1. J was trimmed by 5 bases and V by 5 bases; bases with no gene match: 2. The germline gives CDR1 SGHTA, CDR2 FQGTGA. This CDR3 is built from 13 residues. The CDR3 nucleotides are TGTGCCAGCAGCCAGGGGGCGGACAATGAGCAGTTCTTC. This sequence encodes CASSQGADNEQFF.

The V call is TRBV28, the J call TRBJ2-7; the match to TRBD1 covers 9 bases. In germline, CDR1 is MDHEN, CDR2 SYDVKM. The J segment lost 5 bases and the V segment lost 6 bases, leaving 8 bases of the junction unmatched. This CDR3 spans 14 amino acids. CDR3 sequence: CASRLGQGINEQYF. The DNA for the CDR3 is TGTGCCAGCAGATTGGGACAGGGTATCAACGAGCAGTACTTC.

This clonotype was seen many times. The chain carries TRBV12-3 or TRBV12-4 and TRBJ1-3, with D maybe TRBD1 (6 bases). V was shortened by 3 bases and J by 0 bases, with 9 bases between the two germline ends. The CDR3 has 15 residues. CDR3: CASSLGANSGNTIYF. The CDR3 nucleotides are TGTGCCAGCAGTTTGGGGGCGAACTCTGGAAACACCATATATTTT.

Turning to this clonotype: The CDR3 carries no conserved terminal phenylalanine or tryptophan, so it likely arises from a read error. The chain employs TRBV10-2 and TRBJ1-5, with D hard to call. Trimming took 5 bases from V and 2 from J, leaving 10 bases between them. This CDR3 contains 14 residues. Germline V gene lookup returns CDR1 WSHSY and CDR2 SAAADI. The CDR3 sequence is CASSNLQGNQPQHL. In nucleotides, the CDR3 is TGCGCCAGCAGTAATTTGCAGGGCAATCAGCCCCAGCATTTA.

This clonotype was found a few times. The V gene is TRBV4-1, the J gene TRBJ1-6, with D perhaps TRBD1 (6 bases). In germline, CDR1 is MGHRA, CDR2 YSYEKL. CDR3 length: 16 amino acids. Trimming removed 2 bases at V and 6 bases at J, with 14 bases between. This CDR3 reads CASSQPTGGRNSPLHF. The DNA of the CDR3 is TGCGCCAGCAGCCAACCCACCGGGGGCCGTAATTCACCCCTCCACTTT.